One and the same sample provided the 17 T cell receptor beta chains below, sequenced in a study of T-cell memory formation after mild COVID-19. TCRdb itself ran the 5' RACE reads through MiXCR, one entry per CDR3 protein. This table has hundreds of thousands of distinct CDR3 sequences, about a fifth appearing once. What was sequenced was PBMCs or a T cell subset sorted from them (not recorded which). These receptors came from an adult woman who had mild COVID-19 (a few samples of this study predate the infection). Cell type and time point are not known.

This clonotype has more than one count but fewer than ten. This chain uses TRBV11-2 with TRBJ2-2, with D possibly matching TRBD2 (5 bases). With 2 bases removed from V and 3 bases from J, the gap between germline ends came to 10 bases. This CDR3 has 15 residues. Germline V lookup: CDR1 SGHAT, CDR2 FQNNGV. Written as DNA, the CDR3 is TGTGCCAGCAGCTTAAGTGGGAGACACACCGGGGAGCTGTTTTTT. Encoded protein: CASSLSGRHTGELFF. The whole variable domain, filled in from reference TRBV11-2 and TRBJ2-2, reads EAGVAQSPRYKIIEKRQSVAFWCNPISGHATLYWYQQILGQGPKLLIQFQNNGVVDDSQLPKDRFSAERLKGVDSTLKIQPAKLEDSAVYLCASSLSGRHTGELFFGEGSRLTVL.

This clonotype has a handful of counts. The gene calls are TRBV19 and TRBJ2-1; tentatively, D is TRBD1 (5 bases). Between the trimmed V and J ends, which lost 3 bases and 5 bases, there was a span of 11 bases. Germline V gene data show CDR1 as LNHDA and CDR2 as SQIVND (reference sequence). This CDR3 is built from 14 residues. CDR3 sequence: CASSMQGFDNEQFF. The CDR3 region has the DNA TGTGCCAGTAGTATGCAGGGTTTCGACAATGAGCAGTTCTTC.

The chain joins TRBV27 to TRBJ2-1, with a possible D match to TRBD2 (5 bases). V was pared by 5 bases and J by 15 bases, with 17 bases between. Germline V lookup: CDR1 MNHEY, CDR2 SMNVEV (reference sequence). The CDR3 runs 12 residues. The CDR3 DNA is TGTGCCAGCAGTCCACGGACTGTAATGTGGTTCTTC. This gives the protein CASSPRTVMWFF.

The chain employs TRBV20-1 and TRBJ2-5; 8 nucleotides match TRBD1. Germline CDR1 DFQATT, CDR2 SNEGSKA (reference sequence). The CDR3 spans 13 residues. The V segment lost 4 bases and the J segment 5 bases; nucleotides outside the gene matches: 6. The CDR3 bases are TGCAGTGCTAAGCAGGGGGCGAGGGAGACCCAGTACTTC. Translating it yields CSAKQGARETQYF.

This chain links TRBV6-2 or TRBV6-3 with TRBJ2-5; TRBD2 is a possible D gene (5 bases). From germline, CDR1 is MNHEY and CDR2 SVGEGT. The CDR3 is made up of 15 amino acids. V lost 0 bases to trimming and J lost 0 bases, with 8 bases between them. The CDR3 reads CASSYSSGNQETQYF. The CDR3 bases are TGTGCCAGCAGTTACTCTTCGGGAAACCAAGAGACCCAGTACTTC.

This clonotype was counted at least ten times. The chain carries TRBV7-2 and TRBJ2-3; 8 positions match TRBD2. CDR3 length: 20 residues. V shed 5 bases, J shed 3 bases, and the junction held 22 bases outside the gene matches. The V gene's germline CDR1 is SGHTA and CDR2 FQGNSA. CDR3 sequence reads: CASSARGKREQDPTTDTQYF. The DNA of the CDR3 is TGTGCCAGCAGCGCCCGGGGGAAGCGGGAGCAAGATCCCACGACAGATACGCAGTATTTT.

The CDR3 sequence is CASSQDVGGFANSPLHF. CDR3 nucleotides: TGTGCCAGCAGCCAAGATGTCGGGGGCTTCGCTAATTCACCCCTCCACTTT. The chain uses TRBV4-2 and TRBJ1-6; TRBD1 might be the D (6 bases). Germline V gives CDR1 LGHNA, CDR2 YNFKEQ. The CDR3 is 17 amino acids. Trimming shortened V by 0 bases and J by 6 bases, and 15 bases separated the two germline ends.

V and J are TRBV4-2 and TRBJ2-3; D possibly corresponds to TRBD2 (5 bases). Deletions cut 1 base from V and 4 bases from J, with 18 bases between. CDR3 length: 17 residues. From germline, CDR1 is LGHNA and CDR2 YNFKEQ. The CDR3 bases are TGTGCCAGCAGCCAAGGCGGGCGATCCAAGTCGCCAGATACGCAGTATTTT. It is translated as CASSQGGRSKSPDTQYF.

This clonotype was counted a few times. The rearrangement joins TRBV11-2 to TRBJ1-3; D gene uncertain. Trimming left V 6 bases short and J 2 bases short, with 8 bases between. The CDR3 extends over 13 amino acids. CDR1 SGHAT and CDR2 FQNNGV come from the germline V gene. CDR3 loop: CASSPRPGNTIYF. The CDR3 nucleotides are TGTGCCAGCAGTCCGAGGCCTGGAAACACCATATATTTT.

This clonotype was detected only a few times. This sequence joins TRBV27 and TRBJ2-3, with D perhaps TRBD2 (6 bases). Germline assignment: CDR1 MNHEY and CDR2 SMNVEV (reference sequence). This CDR3 has 15 amino acids. The V gene lost 7 bases and the J gene lost 6 bases, with 20 bases spanning the gap. The CDR3 coding sequence is TGTGCCAGCACCGACCCGGGACTCCCCGCGGATACGCAGTATTTT. Protein product: CASTDPGLPADTQYF.

The genes are TRBV2 and TRBJ2-5; 14 nucleotides line up with TRBD2. Germline CDR1 reads SNHLY; CDR2 reads FYNNEI. This CDR3 is 15 amino acids long. Unmatched junction bases numbered 3, after V lost 2 bases and J lost 7 bases. This chain's CDR3 is CASSESGTSGGTQYF. CDR3 nucleotide sequence: TGTGCCAGCAGTGAATCCGGGACTAGCGGGGGGACCCAGTACTTC.

This clonotype was observed a handful of times. This chain uses TRBV5-6 with TRBJ1-4, with TRBD1 matching 12 bases. The CDR3 extends over 18 amino acids. Germline CDR1 SGHDT, CDR2 YYEEEE. With 4 bases clipped from V and 3 bases from J, the junction kept 10 bases outside the gene matches. The CDR3: CASSNRDRGHYANEKLFF. CDR3 in DNA: TGTGCCAGCAGCAACCGGGACAGGGGGCATTATGCTAATGAAAAACTGTTTTTT. The full variable domain, completed using reference TRBV5-6 and TRBJ1-4, is DAGVTQSPTHLIKTRGQQVTLRCSPKSGHDTVSWYQQALGQGPQFIFQYYEEEERQRGNFPDRFSGHQFPNYSSELNVNALLLGDSALYLCASSNRDRGHYANEKLFFGSGTQLSVL.

This clonotype was detected only a few times. This chain connects TRBV16 to TRBJ1-5, with a weak D call TRBD1 (5 bases). Trimming took off 0 bases at V and 0 bases at J, with 9 bases between the two ends. The CDR3 runs to 16 residues. In germline, CDR1 is KGHSY, CDR2 FQNENV. The CDR3 DNA follows: TGTGCCAGCAGCCAATCGTCAGGGTATAGCAATCAGCCCCAGCATTTT. Translated, it gives CASSQSSGYSNQPQHF.

The chain uses TRBV7-3 and TRBJ2-2; TRBD2 aligns across 8 bases. From germline, CDR1 is SGHTA and CDR2 FQGTGA. Trimming cost V 5 bases and J 2 bases; bases outside gene matches: 7. The CDR3 totals 16 residues. For the CDR3, the DNA is TGTGCCAGCAGCCTAGGGACTAGTTTTAACACCGGGGAGCTGTTTTTT. It specifies CASSLGTSFNTGELFF.

Only a few counts were recorded for this clonotype. V and J are TRBV12-3 or TRBV12-4 and TRBJ2-7, with 7 nucleotides matching TRBD1. J was trimmed by 2 bases and V by 0 bases; bases with no gene match: 10. The CDR3 runs to 17 residues. The CDR3 here is CASSLAGDRKIPYEQYF. The CDR3 bases are TGTGCCAGCAGTTTAGCTGGGGACAGAAAAATTCCCTACGAGCAGTACTTC.

V and J are TRBV12-3 or TRBV12-4 and TRBJ2-1, with unresolved D. The CDR3 is 14 amino acids. The V end was cut by 4 bases, the J end by 6 bases, with 13 bases between. The CDR3, as DNA: TGTGCCAGCAGTTATCGGACCTTCGTCAATGAGCAGTTCTTC. As protein: CASSYRTFVNEQFF.

The genes are TRBV20-1 and TRBJ1-5; no reliable D call. The CDR3 consists of 14 residues. Germline V gene data show CDR1 as DFQATT and CDR2 as SNEGSKA (reference sequence). With 5 bases removed from V and 5 bases from J, the gap between germline ends came to 16 bases. CDR3 sequence reads: CSASVQRTDQPQHF. As DNA, the CDR3 is TGCAGTGCTTCAGTTCAGAGGACCGATCAGCCCCAGCATTTT.